Sequencing of this T cell receptor beta chain was carried out in a study of regulatory T cells in long-lasting Graves disease. Study-wide findings and caveats: Persistent disease favored TRBV28, TRBJ1-2 and TRBJ2-5.

The time point denotes: newly diagnosed GD, antithyroid drugs for less than 3 months. Scientists built the TCR library using RNA that was extracted from PBMCs. Assembly of TCR beta libraries relied on iRepertoire HTBI primers together with Arm-PCR of CDR3 regions. Via MiXCR, TCRdb re-called the multiplex PCR reads, giving one row per CDR3 protein. The table has roughly 500,000 distinct CDR3 sequences, around an eighth seen once. The V gene's germline CDR1 is MGHRA and CDR2 YSYEKL. Trimming removed 1 base at V and 11 bases at J, with 14 bases between. The CDR3 runs to 13 residues. This clonotype was recorded a few times. Its antigen is not known. The same data also contributed to another study, on T cells in Graves' hyperthyroidism and ophthalmopathy.

This chain links TRBV4-1 with TRBJ1-1; D possibly corresponds to TRBD1 (5 bases). This specimen was peripheral blood mononuclear cells (PBMCs), taken at new diagnosis, from a patient treated with antithyroid drugs. This sequence originates from a man younger than 40 with Graves disease. In nucleotides, the CDR3 is TGCGCCAGCAGCCAAGGTCCCAGGGAGGAGGCTTTCTTT. Its translation is CASSQGPREEAFF.